The 8 T cell receptor beta chains in this list originate from one sample, sequenced in a study of patients and donors after allogeneic stem cell transplantation. Each CDR3 protein gets one entry after TCRdb re-called the RT-PCR reads with MiXCR. The profile shows around 70,000 distinct CDR3 sequences, 26% of them singletons. Sequenced sample: blood, either unsorted or a sorted T cell fraction (not recorded which). Receptors originate from a human donor who was either an allogeneic HSCT recipient or a stem cell or donor lymphocyte infusion donor (not recorded which). It is not recorded whose cells these are; they may come from a transplant donor.

This clonotype was observed a handful of times. The V gene is TRBV12-3 or TRBV12-4, the J gene TRBJ2-7, with D perhaps assigned TRBD1 or TRBD2 (6 bases each). V lost 7 bases, J lost 3 bases, and 16 bases lay in between. CDR3 length: 14 residues. The CDR3 coding sequence is TGTGCCAGCAACGAGGGGGGTCGAGGCTACGAGCAGTACTTC. Protein product: CASNEGGRGYEQYF.

The rearrangement uses TRBV20-1 and TRBJ1-1; possibly TRBD1 for D (5 bases). CDR1 DFQATT and CDR2 SNEGSKA come from the germline V gene (reference sequence). The CDR3 spans 12 residues. The V end was cut by 2 bases, the J end by 12 bases, with 16 bases between. The CDR3: CSARRSGDSPFF. CDR3 nucleotides: TGCAGTGCTAGAAGAAGCGGGGACTCCCCTTTCTTT.

In this sample, this clonotype turned up a few times. The chain links TRBV6-1 to TRBJ1-2, with a possible D match to TRBD1 (6 bases). This CDR3 has 14 amino acids. CDR1 and CDR2 (germline): MNHNS, SASEGT. V gave up 6 bases and J gave up 4 bases, with 15 bases separating them. The CDR3 spells CASSRGPEIYGYTF. The CDR3 DNA follows: TGTGCCAGCAGCAGGGGACCGGAGATCTATGGCTACACCTTC.

There are a few counts of this clonotype. This rearrangement joins TRBV5-6 to TRBJ2-1; the D gene is possibly TRBD2 (5 bases). The germline V and J ends were trimmed by 6 bases and 0 bases, with 16 bases remaining between them. This CDR3 region has 16 residues. The germline V gene has CDR1 SGHDT and CDR2 YYEEEE. CDR3 amino acids: CASNIARTPSYNEQFF. Here the CDR3 DNA reads TGTGCCAGCAACATCGCCCGGACTCCCTCCTACAATGAGCAGTTCTTC.

The chain employs TRBV18 and TRBJ1-2; D might be TRBD1 (6 bases). The CDR3 runs 13 residues. Germline V gene data show CDR1 as KGHSH and CDR2 as LQKENI. Trimming removed 4 bases from V and 7 bases from J, with 13 bases in between. The CDR3, as DNA: TGTGCCAGCTCACTCAGGGGTATCTTTGGCTACACCTTC. Its protein is CASSLRGIFGYTF.

This clonotype was observed many times. This chain connects TRBV2 to TRBJ2-1; D gene ambiguous. The CDR3 totals 14 residues. Germline V gene lookup returns CDR1 SNHLY and CDR2 FYNNEI. Trimming removed 8 bases at V and 0 bases at J, with 11 bases between. CDR3: CASQSALSYNEQFF. In nucleotides, the CDR3 is TGTGCCAGCCAGTCGGCACTCTCCTACAATGAGCAGTTCTTC.

The V and J genes are TRBV7-9 and TRBJ2-3; 8 bases fit TRBD2. The V segment lost 4 bases and the J segment 10 bases; nucleotides outside the gene matches: 10. The germline V gene encodes CDR1 SEHNR and CDR2 FQNEAQ (reference sequence). This CDR3 has 14 residues. The CDR3 bases are TGTGCCAGCAGCTCCGAGTGGGGACTAGTGGCGCAGTATTTT. Residues: CASSSEWGLVAQYF.

This chain connects TRBV3-1 to TRBJ2-7; tentative D call: TRBD1 (5 bases). V was clipped by 0 bases and J by 2 bases, with 11 bases between them. The germline V gene has CDR1 LGHDT and CDR2 YNNKEL (reference sequence). This CDR3 region has 15 residues. The chain's CDR3 is CASSQEAGLTYEQYF. CDR3 DNA: TGTGCCAGCAGCCAAGAAGCAGGGCTAACCTACGAGCAGTACTTC.